One T cell receptor (beta chain) is described in this entry. Its target is unknown. Germline loops: CDR1 DFQATT, CDR2 SNEGSKA (reference sequence). The CDR3 is 14 residues long. Naive CD8+ T cells had a CD45RO-CCR7+CD27+CD95- phenotype. The data originate from a study of CXCR3-negative and CXCR3-positive naive CD8 T cells. Notes on the study in general: Diversity in memory CD8+ cells fell much lower than the comparably high levels seen in both naive subsets. Comparison of naive cells showed more hydrophobic TRB CDR3s in CXCR3-positive than in CXCR3-negative naive cells. Memory, not naive, CXCR3-negative and CXCR3-positive cells differed in TRBV-TRBJ usage.

TRB cDNA was prepared as libraries by UMI-labeled 5' RACE. One entry per CDR3 protein, without DNA, is what TCRdb gives after re-calling the 5' RACE reads. The table for this sample gives fewer than 80,000 distinct CDR3 sequences. This chain uses TRBV20-1 with TRBJ2-7; absent DNA, TCRdb's TRBD2 call cannot be checked. This receptor was obtained from a human donor in good health. Some clones in this sample may be carry-over from other donors' samples. The sequenced sample consisted of naive CXCR3- CD8+ T cells from blood. As to subset: CD45RO-CCR7+CD27+CD95- naive CD8+ T cells lacking CXCR3 (TNR3-). The CDR3 loop is CSASSSGLAYEQYF.